Presented here are 12 T cell receptor beta chains from one specimen sequenced in a study of technical replicates of blood from a few donors. Only in-frame clones appear in the TCRdb table, and some are missing; sequencing was by immunoSEQ multiplex PCR. Found here are about 97,000 clones, approximately 96% of them singletons; the top ten hold around 0.35%. Sequencing was carried out using T cells isolated from PBMCs. These receptors originate from a human donor in good health.

The chain uses TRBV7-2 and TRBJ1-1, with D maybe TRBD1 (6 bases). The CDR3 contains 13 residues. Trimming left V 5 bases short and J 6 bases short, with 13 bases between. The germline CDR1 and CDR2 sequences are SGHTA and FQGNSA. CDR3 in amino acids: CASSKSGAPEAFF. The CDR3 DNA sequence: TGTGCCAGCAGCAAGTCAGGGGCCCCTGAAGCTTTCTTT.

This chain joins TRBV18 and TRBJ2-1, with D possibly matching TRBD1 (5 bases). This CDR3 contains 13 residues. Trimming stripped 6 bases from V and 7 bases from J, with 13 bases between. CDR1 is KGHSH, CDR2 LQKENI, per germline. CDR3 sequence (DNA): TGTGCCAGCTCCCGGCAGGGAAAAAATGAGCAGTTCTTC. As protein: CASSRQGKNEQFF.

The chain couples TRBV14 to TRBJ2-1; unclear D gene. Trimming cost V 1 base and J 0 bases, with 7 bases left between them. This CDR3 spans 15 amino acids. The germline gives CDR1 SGHDN, CDR2 FVKESK. The CDR3 loop is CASSQVTSSYNEQFF. CDR3 DNA sequence: TGTGCCAGCAGCCAAGTTACGAGCTCCTACAATGAGCAGTTCTTC.

The V and J genes are TRBV9 and TRBJ2-1, with D perhaps TRBD2 (6 bases). There are 14 residues in the CDR3. V was pared by 3 bases and J by 8 bases, with 15 bases between. Germline CDR1 and CDR2: SGDLS and YYNGEE. CDR3 nucleotide sequence: TGTGCCAGCAGCGGACGACTAGTCAGCTATGAGCAGTTCTTC. Translation: CASSGRLVSYEQFF.

The J gene is TRBJ2-7, the V gene TRBV7-9; TRBD2 agrees at 10 bases. The ends lost 6 bases at V and 9 bases at J; junction bases unmatched: 11. Germline V lookup: CDR1 SEHNR, CDR2 FQNEAQ (reference sequence). The CDR3 sequence is 14 residues long. The CDR3 is CASRAAGGLLGQYF. CDR3 bases: TGTGCCAGCAGGGCAGCGGGAGGGTTACTCGGGCAGTACTTC. The full variable domain, its missing parts supplied by reference TRBV7-9 and TRBJ2-7, is DTGVSQNPRHKITKRGQNVTFRCDPISEHNRLYWYRQTLGQGPEFLTYFQNEAQLEKSRLLSDRFSAERPKGSFSTLEIQRTEQGDSAMYLCASRAAGGLLGQYFGPGTRLTVT.

V and J are TRBV28 and TRBJ1-5, with D perhaps matching TRBD1 (6 bases). V was clipped by 11 bases and J by 6 bases, with 20 bases between them. Per the germline V gene, CDR1 is MDHEN and CDR2 is SYDVKM. The CDR3 totals 14 residues. CDR3 sequence reads: CAAMLGGGGQPQHF. The CDR3 DNA reads TGTGCCGCCATGTTGGGGGGCGGGGGTCAGCCCCAGCATTTT.

The V gene is TRBV27, the J gene TRBJ1-1; D is possibly TRBD1 (6 bases). CDR3 size: 13 residues. The ends were cut back, 5 bases at V and 11 bases at J, with 18 bases in the middle. Germline lookup yields CDR1 MNHEY and CDR2 SMNVEV (reference sequence). The CDR3 DNA follows: TGTGCCAGCAGTGAGGGGGTGGGGGGGCCCGCTTTCTTT. Amino acids: CASSEGVGGPAFF.

This sequence joins TRBV14 and TRBJ2-6; TRBD1 matches at 11 bases. Germline V gene data show CDR1 as SGHDN and CDR2 as FVKESK. CDR3 length: 19 amino acids. Trimming took 1 base from V and 4 from J; bases not matched to a gene: 9. CDR3 loop: CASSQVYGQGALGANVLTF. The CDR3 DNA follows: TGTGCCAGCAGCCAAGTCTATGGACAGGGGGCGCTCGGGGCCAACGTCCTGACTTTC.

V and J are TRBV27 and TRBJ2-1; 7 bases align to TRBD1. J lost 0 bases, V lost 6 bases, and 5 bases had no gene match. This CDR3 spans 15 amino acids. Germline lookup yields CDR1 MNHEY and CDR2 SMNVEV (reference sequence). The CDR3 region has the DNA TGTGCCAGCAGCCCGACAGGGCCCTCCTACAATGAGCAGTTCTTC. Its translation: CASSPTGPSYNEQFF.

The chain employs TRBV9 and TRBJ1-1, with 9 bases lining up with TRBD1. Germline V gene lookup returns CDR1 SGDLS and CDR2 YYNGEE. The junction had 7 bases not matched to a gene; V was cut back by 0 bases and J by 7 bases. The CDR3 extends over 15 amino acids. The CDR3: CASSVDRTGAREAFF. CDR3 coding DNA: TGTGCCAGCAGCGTAGACAGGACAGGGGCCCGTGAAGCTTTCTTT.

The chain links TRBV7-9 to TRBJ2-2, with D possibly matching TRBD2 (6 bases). V was clipped by 1 base and J by 2 bases, with 14 bases between them. The CDR3 consists of 17 residues. The germline CDR1 and CDR2 sequences are SEHNR and FQNEAQ (reference sequence). CDR3 loop: CASSLEGLVYNTGELFF. The CDR3 DNA reads TGTGCCAGCAGCTTAGAGGGACTGGTCTATAACACCGGGGAGCTGTTTTTT.

The CDR3 DNA is TGTGCCAGCTCAGGCAGTGGCAGGGTCACCGGGGAGCTGTTTTTT. It translates to CASSGSGRVTGELFF. This chain links TRBV18 with TRBJ2-2, with D possibly being TRBD1 (5 bases). This CDR3 is built from 15 residues. Germline V CDR1 and CDR2: KGHSH, LQKENI. V lost 5 bases and J 4 bases, leaving 14 bases between the germline ends.